This T cell receptor beta chain was obtained from a study of Graves' ophthalmopathy and Graves' hyperthyroidism. From RNA, the CDR3 regions of TCR beta chains were amplified and sequenced. An initial RT-PCR round employing HTBI primers preceded a second-round multiplex PCR. One entry per CDR3 protein results from TCRdb running MiXCR on the multiplex PCR reads. Among approximately 210,000 distinct CDR3 sequences listed, approximately 28% were seen once. The V and J ends lost 4 bases and 6 bases respectively, with 21 bases between them. From germline, CDR1 is LGHDT and CDR2 YNNKEL (reference sequence). This CDR3 region has 17 residues. This clonotype was seen a handful of times. Its target is not known. Study-level results: Blood contained most expanded thyroid clonotypes exceeding 0.001 frequency.

This chain links TRBV3-1 with TRBJ2-2; tentatively, D is TRBD2 (5 bases). The source is a man aged 45-65 years with Graves' ophthalmopathy. Sequenced material: peripheral blood. As DNA, the CDR3 is TGTGCCAGCAGCCCCCAGACGGGGAACGTTAAGGCCGGGGAGCTGTTTTTT. Translating gives CASSPQTGNVKAGELFF.